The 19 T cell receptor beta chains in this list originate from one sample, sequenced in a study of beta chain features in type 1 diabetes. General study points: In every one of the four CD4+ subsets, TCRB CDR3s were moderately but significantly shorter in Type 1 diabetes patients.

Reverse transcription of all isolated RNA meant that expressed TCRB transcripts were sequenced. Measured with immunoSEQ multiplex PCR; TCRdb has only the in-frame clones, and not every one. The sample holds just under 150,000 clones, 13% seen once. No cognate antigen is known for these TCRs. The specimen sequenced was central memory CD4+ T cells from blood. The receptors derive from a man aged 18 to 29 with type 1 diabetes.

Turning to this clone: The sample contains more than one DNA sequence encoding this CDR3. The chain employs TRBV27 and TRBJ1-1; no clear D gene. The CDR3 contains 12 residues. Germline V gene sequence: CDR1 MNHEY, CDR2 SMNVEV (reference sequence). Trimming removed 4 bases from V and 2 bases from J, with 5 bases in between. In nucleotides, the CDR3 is TGTGCCAGCAGTTCAGGTAACACTGAAGCTTTCTTT. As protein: CASSSGNTEAFF.

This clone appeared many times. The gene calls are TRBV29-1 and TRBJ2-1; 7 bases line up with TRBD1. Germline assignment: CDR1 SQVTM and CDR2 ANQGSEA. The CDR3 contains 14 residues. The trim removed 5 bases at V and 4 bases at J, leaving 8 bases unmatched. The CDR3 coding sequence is TGCAGCGTTTCAGAGGGGGCGAGGTACAATGAGCAGTTCTTC. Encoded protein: CSVSEGARYNEQFF.

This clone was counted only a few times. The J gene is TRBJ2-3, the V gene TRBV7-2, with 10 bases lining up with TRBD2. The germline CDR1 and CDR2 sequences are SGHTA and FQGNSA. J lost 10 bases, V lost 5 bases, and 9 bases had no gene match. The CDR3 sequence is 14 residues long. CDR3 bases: TGTGCCAGCAGCCCGAGCGGGGGGGCGGGCGCGCAGTATTTT. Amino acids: CASSPSGGAGAQYF.

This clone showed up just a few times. The CDR3 bases are TGTGCCAGCAGACAGACAGAAAACACTGAAGCTTTCTTT. Protein product: CASRQTENTEAFF. The chain couples TRBV2 to TRBJ1-1, with a tentative D call TRBD1 (5 bases). The CDR3 has 13 residues. V lost 6 bases and J lost 2, with 10 bases in between. Germline V lookup: CDR1 SNHLY, CDR2 FYNNEI.

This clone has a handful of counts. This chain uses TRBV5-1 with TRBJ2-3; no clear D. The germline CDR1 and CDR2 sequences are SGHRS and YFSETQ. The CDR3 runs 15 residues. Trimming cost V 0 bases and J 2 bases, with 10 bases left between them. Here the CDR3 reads CASSLEGKFTDTQYF. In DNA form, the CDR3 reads TGCGCCAGCAGCTTGGAGGGAAAGTTCACAGATACGCAGTATTTT.

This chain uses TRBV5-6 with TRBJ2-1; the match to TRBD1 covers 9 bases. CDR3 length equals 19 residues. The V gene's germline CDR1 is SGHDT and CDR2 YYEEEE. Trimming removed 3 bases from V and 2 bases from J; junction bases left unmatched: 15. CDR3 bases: TGTGCCAGCAGCTCCTACAACTTCCCGGGACAGGGTGCCTACAATGAGCAGTTCTTC. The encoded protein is CASSSYNFPGQGAYNEQFF.

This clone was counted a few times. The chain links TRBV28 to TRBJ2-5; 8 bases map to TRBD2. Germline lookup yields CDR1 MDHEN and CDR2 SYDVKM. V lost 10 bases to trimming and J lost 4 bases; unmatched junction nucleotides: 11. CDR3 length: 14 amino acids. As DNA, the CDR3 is TGTGCCACCGTACGGGGGGGACTAACAGAGACCCAGTACTTC. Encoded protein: CATVRGGLTETQYF. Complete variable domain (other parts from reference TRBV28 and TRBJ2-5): DVKVTQSSRYLVKRTGEKVFLECVQDMDHENMFWYRQDPGLGLRLIYFSYDVKMKEKGDIPEGYSVSREKKERFSLILESASTNQTSMYLCATVRGGLTETQYFGPGTRLLVL.

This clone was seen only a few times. CDR3 in amino acids: CASSLLQENYGYTF. CDR3 DNA sequence: TGTGCCAGCAGTTTATTACAGGAAAACTATGGCTACACCTTC. This sequence joins TRBV28 and TRBJ1-2, with D perhaps matching TRBD1 (5 bases). Trimming shortened V by 1 base and J by 2 bases, and 8 bases separated the two germline ends. The CDR3 totals 14 residues. Germline V gene sequence: CDR1 MDHEN, CDR2 SYDVKM.

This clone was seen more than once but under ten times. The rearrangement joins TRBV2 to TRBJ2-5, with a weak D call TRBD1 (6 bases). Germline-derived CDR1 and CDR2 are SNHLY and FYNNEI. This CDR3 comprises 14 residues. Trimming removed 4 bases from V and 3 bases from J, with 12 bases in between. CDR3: CASSGTEAEETQYF. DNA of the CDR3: TGTGCCAGCAGTGGGACAGAGGCCGAAGAGACCCAGTACTTC.

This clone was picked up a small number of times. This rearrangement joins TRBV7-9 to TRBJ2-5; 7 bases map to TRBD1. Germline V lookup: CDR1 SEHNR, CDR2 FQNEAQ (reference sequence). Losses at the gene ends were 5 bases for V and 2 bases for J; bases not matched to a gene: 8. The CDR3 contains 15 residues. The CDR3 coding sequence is TGTGCCAGCAGCACCTGGGACAGTACGCAAGAGACCCAGTACTTC. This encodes CASSTWDSTQETQYF.

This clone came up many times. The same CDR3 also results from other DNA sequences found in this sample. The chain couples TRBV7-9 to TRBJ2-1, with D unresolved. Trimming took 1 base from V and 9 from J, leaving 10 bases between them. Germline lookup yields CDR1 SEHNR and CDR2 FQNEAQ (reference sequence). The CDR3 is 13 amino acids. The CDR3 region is CASSLDQDTEQFF. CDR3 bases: TGTGCCAGCAGCTTAGATCAGGATACTGAGCAGTTCTTC.

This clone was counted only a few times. The CDR3 DNA reads as TGTGCCAGCAGTCCTCTAGCGAGCAACAATGAGCAGTTCTTC. Encoded protein: CASSPLASNNEQFF. The V call is TRBV6-1, the J call TRBJ2-1; possible D gene TRBD2, 6 bases. The CDR3 has 14 residues. The V gene lost 5 bases and the J gene lost 5 bases, with 13 bases spanning the gap. Germline lookup yields CDR1 MNHNS and CDR2 SASEGT.

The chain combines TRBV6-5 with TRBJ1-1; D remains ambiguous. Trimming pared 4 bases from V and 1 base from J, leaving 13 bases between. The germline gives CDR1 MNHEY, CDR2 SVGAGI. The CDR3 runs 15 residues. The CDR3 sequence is CASSSESAGNTEAFF. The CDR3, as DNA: TGTGCCAGCAGTTCAGAAAGCGCGGGGAACACTGAAGCTTTCTTT.

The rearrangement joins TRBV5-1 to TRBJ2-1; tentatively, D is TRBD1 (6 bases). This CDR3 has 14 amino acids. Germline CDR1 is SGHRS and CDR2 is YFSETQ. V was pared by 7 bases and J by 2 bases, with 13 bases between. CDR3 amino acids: CASETGTTYNEQFF. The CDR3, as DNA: TGCGCCAGCGAGACTGGGACAACCTACAATGAGCAGTTCTTC.

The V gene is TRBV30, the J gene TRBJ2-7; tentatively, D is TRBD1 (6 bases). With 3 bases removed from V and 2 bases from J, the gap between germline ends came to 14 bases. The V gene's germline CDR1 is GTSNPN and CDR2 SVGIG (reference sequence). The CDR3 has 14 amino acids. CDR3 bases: TGTGCCTGGAGGCGAGCAGGGGCCACCTACGAGCAGTACTTC. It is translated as CAWRRAGATYEQYF.

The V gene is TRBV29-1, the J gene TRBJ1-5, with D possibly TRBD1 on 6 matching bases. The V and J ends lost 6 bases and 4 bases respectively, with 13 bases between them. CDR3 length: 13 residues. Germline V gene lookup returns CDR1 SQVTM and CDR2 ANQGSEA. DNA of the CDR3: TGCAGCGTGGGGGCGGCCCCAAATCAGCCCCAGCATTTT. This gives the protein CSVGAAPNQPQHF. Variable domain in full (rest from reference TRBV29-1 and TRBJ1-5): SAVISQKPSRDICQRGTSLTIQCQVDSQVTMMFWYRQQPGQSLTLIATANQGSEATYESGFVIDKFPISRPNLTFSTLTVSNMSPEDSSIYLCSVGAAPNQPQHFGDGTRLSIL.

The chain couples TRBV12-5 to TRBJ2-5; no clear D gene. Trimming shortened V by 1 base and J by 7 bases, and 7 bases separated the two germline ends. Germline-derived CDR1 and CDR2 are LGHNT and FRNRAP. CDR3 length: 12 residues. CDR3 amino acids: CASGLEWGTQYF. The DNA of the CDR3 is TGTGCTAGTGGTTTGGAGTGGGGGACCCAGTACTTC.

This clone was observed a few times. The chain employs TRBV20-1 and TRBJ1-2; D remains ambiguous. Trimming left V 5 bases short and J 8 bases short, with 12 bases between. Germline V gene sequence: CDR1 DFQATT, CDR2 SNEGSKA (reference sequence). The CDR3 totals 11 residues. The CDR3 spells CSAPMGGGYTF. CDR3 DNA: TGCAGTGCTCCCATGGGTGGCGGCTACACCTTC.

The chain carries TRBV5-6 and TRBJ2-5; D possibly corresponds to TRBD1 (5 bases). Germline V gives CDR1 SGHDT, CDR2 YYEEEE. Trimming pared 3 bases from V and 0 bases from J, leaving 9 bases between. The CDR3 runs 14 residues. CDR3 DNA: TGTGCCAGCAGCTCTGACAGCGACCAAGAGACCCAGTACTTC. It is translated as CASSSDSDQETQYF.